The sequence of this T cell receptor beta chain was determined in a study of T cells in localized non-small cell lung cancer. Whole-study results and caveats: Higher T cell density in the blood was associated with longer overall survival, whereas higher adjacent-lung clonality associated with shorter survival. Investigators sequenced only a single tumor region, leaving heterogeneity possible. The study found T cell clonality highest in uninvolved adjacent lung, above tumor. Adjacent lung had a median 57 of the 100 largest tumor clones.

CDR1 is SGHTA, CDR2 FQGNSA, per germline. The trim removed 3 bases at V and 4 bases at J, leaving 13 bases unmatched. The CDR3 is made up of 18 amino acids. Profiling relied on immunoSEQ multiplex PCR, and the TCRdb table lists in-frame clones only, not all of them. Here the sample spans 35,000 to 40,000 clones, around 90% being singletons. Note on this clone: What it recognizes is unknown.

This chain joins TRBV7-2 and TRBJ2-2, with TRBD2 matching 8 bases. This sample comprised peripheral blood, obtained before any cancer treatment. This TCR was sampled from a woman aged 40-70 years with stage I lung adenocarcinoma. The CDR3 region is CASSFLPAGAPVTGELFF. For the CDR3, the DNA is TGTGCCAGCAGCTTTCTTCCAGCGGGAGCCCCGGTCACCGGGGAGCTGTTTTTT.